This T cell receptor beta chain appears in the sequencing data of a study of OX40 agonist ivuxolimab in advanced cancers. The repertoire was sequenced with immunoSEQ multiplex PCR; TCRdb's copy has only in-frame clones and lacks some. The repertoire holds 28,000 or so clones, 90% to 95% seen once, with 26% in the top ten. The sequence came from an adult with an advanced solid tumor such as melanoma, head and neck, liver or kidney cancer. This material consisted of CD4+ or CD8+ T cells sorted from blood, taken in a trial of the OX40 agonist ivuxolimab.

The CDR3 here is CASSNPRPDEAFF. The CDR3 DNA is TGTGCCAGCAGCAACCCTCGGCCAGATGAAGCTTTCTTT. The chain combines TRBV7-3 with TRBJ1-1; D remains unclear. From germline, CDR1 is SGHTA and CDR2 FQGTGA. The V end lost 5 bases, the J end lost 7 bases, and 14 bases lay between the germline ends. The CDR3 extends over 13 amino acids.